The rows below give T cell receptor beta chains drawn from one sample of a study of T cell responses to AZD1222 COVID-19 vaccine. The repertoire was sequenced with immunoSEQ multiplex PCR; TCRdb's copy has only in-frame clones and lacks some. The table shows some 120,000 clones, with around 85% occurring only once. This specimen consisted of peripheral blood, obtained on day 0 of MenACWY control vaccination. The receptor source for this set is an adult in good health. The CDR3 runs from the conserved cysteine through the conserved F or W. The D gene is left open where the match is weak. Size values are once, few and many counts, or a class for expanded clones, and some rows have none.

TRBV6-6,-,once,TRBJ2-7,TGTGCCAGCAGTTCCTCGCGAGGGGGCGAGCAGTACTTC,CASSSSRGGEQYF
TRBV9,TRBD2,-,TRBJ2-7,TGTGCCAGCAGCGCAGGGACGGGGGGAGTGTGGTCCTCCTACGAGCAGTACTTC,CASSAGTGGVWSSYEQYF
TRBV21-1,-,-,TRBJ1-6,TGTGCCAGCAGCAAAGGGGACCGTGTCGTCGACAGGGGAAATTCACCCCTCCACTTT,CASSKGDRVVDRGNSPLHF
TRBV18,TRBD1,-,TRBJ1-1,TGTGCCAGCTCACCACCTTTGGCAGGGGGACCTAACACTGAAGCTTTCTTT,CASSPPLAGGPNTEAFF
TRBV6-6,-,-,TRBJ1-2,TGTGCCAGCAGTTTCAACGGGCTATATGGCTACACCTTC,CASSFNGLYGYTF
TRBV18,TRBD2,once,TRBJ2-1,TGTGCCAGCTCACCAATTAAAGGAGCGGGGGGGTACAATGAGCAGTTCTTC,CASSPIKGAGGYNEQFF
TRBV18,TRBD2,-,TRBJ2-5,TGTGCCAGCTCATCGTTAGCGGGGGGGCAAGAGACCCAGTACTTC,CASSSLAGGQETQYF
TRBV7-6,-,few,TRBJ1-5,TGTGCCAGCAGCTTAGAAGCGGGCTGGGAACAGCCCCAGCATTTT,CASSLEAGWEQPQHF
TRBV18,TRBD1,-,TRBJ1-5,TGTGCCAGCTCAACAGGGGGCAATCAGCCCCAGCATTTT,CASSTGGNQPQHF
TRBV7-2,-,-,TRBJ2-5,TGTGCCAGCAGCCCGGGGACTCTCCAAGAGACCCAGTACTTC,CASSPGTLQETQYF
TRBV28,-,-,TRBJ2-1,TGTGCCAGCAGTACCGGACAGTTGTACAATGAGCAGTTCTTC,CASSTGQLYNEQFF
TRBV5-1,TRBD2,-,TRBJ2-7,TGCGCCAGCACCTTGACTAGCGGGCCCTACGAGCAGTACTTC,CASTLTSGPYEQYF
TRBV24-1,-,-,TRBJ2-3,TGTGCCACCAGTGATTTGCAGGCAGGGCATACGCAGTATTTT,CATSDLQAGHTQYF
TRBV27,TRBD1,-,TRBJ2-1,TGTGCCAGCAGTTTAATGGGACAGAGCTCCTACAATGAGCAGTTCTTC,CASSLMGQSSYNEQFF
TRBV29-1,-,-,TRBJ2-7,TGCAGCGGGACTACAGGTTCCTACGAGCAGTACTTC,CSGTTGSYEQYF
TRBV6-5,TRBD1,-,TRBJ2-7,TGTGCCAGCAGCCTCGGACAGGGTCCCTACGAGCAGTACTTC,CASSLGQGPYEQYF
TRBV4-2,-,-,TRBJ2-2,TGTGCCAGCAGCCAAGAGACTGCGAACACCGGGGAGCTGTTTTTT,CASSQETANTGELFF
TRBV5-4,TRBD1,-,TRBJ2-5,TGTGCCAGCAGCCGGACAGGCCTGGTTGTTGGGGAGACCCAGTACTTC,CASSRTGLVVGETQYF
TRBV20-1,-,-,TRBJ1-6,TGCAGTGCTAGTCCCCAGGGGTTAGGCAATTCACCCCTCCACTTT,CSASPQGLGNSPLHF
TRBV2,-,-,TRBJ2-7,TGTGCCAGCACCATGGGAGCCTACGAGCAGTACTTC,CASTMGAYEQYF
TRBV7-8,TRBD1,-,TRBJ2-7,TGTGCCAGCAGCTCGCGAGCTGACAGGGGAGAAAGAGGCGAGCAGTACTTC,CASSSRADRGERGEQYF
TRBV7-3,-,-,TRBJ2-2,TGTGCCAGCAGCTTAAACAGTCCCTCAAACACCGGGGAGCTGTTTTTT,CASSLNSPSNTGELFF
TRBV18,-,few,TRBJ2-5,TGTGCCAGCTCACCAGGAAGCGGTTATGAGACCCAGTACTTC,CASSPGSGYETQYF
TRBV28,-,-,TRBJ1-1,TGTGCCAGCAGTTATGTGGGGGCGTTTTTGTACACTGAAGCTTTCTTT,CASSYVGAFLYTEAFF
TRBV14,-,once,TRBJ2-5,TGTGCCAGCAGCCCACCTGTGGGGTGGCAAGAGACCCAGTACTTC,CASSPPVGWQETQYF
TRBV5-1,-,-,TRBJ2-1,TGCGCCAGCAGCTTGGCCGAGGGACTCCCTTACAATGAGCAGTTCTTC,CASSLAEGLPYNEQFF
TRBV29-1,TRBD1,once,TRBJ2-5,TGCAGCGTTGAAGGGGGGACAGGGGGTCGGGAGACCCAGTACTTC,CSVEGGTGGRETQYF
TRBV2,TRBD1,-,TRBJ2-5,TGTGCCAGCAGTGACATGAACAGGGGGCTGGAGACCCAGTACTTC,CASSDMNRGLETQYF
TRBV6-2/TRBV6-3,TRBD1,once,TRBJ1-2,TGTGCCAGCAGCCTTACCGACAGGGCTCTTTATGGCTACACCTTC,CASSLTDRALYGYTF
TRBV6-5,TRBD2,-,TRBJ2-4,TGTGCCAGCAGCGAGGGGCGGGGGGTAATAAACATTCAGTACTTC,CASSEGRGVINIQYF
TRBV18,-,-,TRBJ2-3,TGTGCCACCGACTCCCATCTCGGCACAGATACGCAGTATTTT,CATDSHLGTDTQYF
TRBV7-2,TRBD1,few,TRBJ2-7,TGTGCCAGCAGGGTACAGGGGTCTCCTTCCTACGAGCAGTACTTC,CASRVQGSPSYEQYF
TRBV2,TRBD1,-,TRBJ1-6,TGTGCCAGCACCCGACAGGGGGGTTCGCATTCACCCCTCCACTTT,CASTRQGGSHSPLHF
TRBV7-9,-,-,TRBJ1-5,TGTGCCAGCAGCTTCGAGGGCACCATGAGCAATCAGCCCCAGCATTTT,CASSFEGTMSNQPQHF
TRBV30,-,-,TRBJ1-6,TGTGCCTGGAGTGTGGGGCAGAACAATTCACCCCTCCACTTT,CAWSVGQNNSPLHF
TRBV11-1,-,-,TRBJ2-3,TGTGCCAGCAGCTTAGTTTACGGGGGCGGTGATACGCAGTATTTT,CASSLVYGGGDTQYF
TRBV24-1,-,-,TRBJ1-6,TGTGCCACCAGTGATTTTGGGCAGAATAATTCACCCCTCCACTTT,CATSDFGQNNSPLHF
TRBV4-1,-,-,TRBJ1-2,TGCGCCAGCAGCCAAGGTGGGGGCGGTAACTATGGCTACACCTTC,CASSQGGGGNYGYTF
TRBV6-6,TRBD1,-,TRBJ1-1,TGTGCCAGCAGTTCGTCCGGGACAGAGACTGAAGCTTTCTTT,CASSSSGTETEAFF
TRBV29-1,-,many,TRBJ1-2,TGCAGCGTTGAAGGTCTTAACTATGGCTACACCTTC,CSVEGLNYGYTF
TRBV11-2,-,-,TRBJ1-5,TGTGCCAGCAGCTTAGTGTCGGGATATAGCAATCAGCCCCAGCATTTT,CASSLVSGYSNQPQHF
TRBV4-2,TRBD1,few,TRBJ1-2,TGTGCCAGCAGCCAAGGACAGGGGATGGGGTATGGCTACACCTTC,CASSQGQGMGYGYTF
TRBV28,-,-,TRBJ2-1,TGTGCCAGCAGTTTGAGGTTCGGGAAGGGGTCCTACAATGAGCAGTTCTTC,CASSLRFGKGSYNEQFF
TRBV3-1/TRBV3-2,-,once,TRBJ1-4,TGTGCCAGCAGCCCAGGGCATGAAAAACTGTTTTTT,CASSPGHEKLFF
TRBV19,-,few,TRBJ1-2,TGTGCCAGTAGTAGCGAAGGGCGGGGGATTTCGCGGGGCTACACCTTC,CASSSEGRGISRGYTF
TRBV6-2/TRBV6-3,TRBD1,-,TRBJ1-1,TGTGCCAGCAGTTACTGGGGGGGGAGACAGGGGAGAAACACTGAAGCTTTCTTT,CASSYWGGRQGRNTEAFF
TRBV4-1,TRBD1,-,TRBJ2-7,TGCGCCAGCAGCCACCGACAGGGGCAGGACTACGAGCAGTACTTC,CASSHRQGQDYEQYF